The 3 T cell receptor beta chains given below trace back to one sample, sequenced in a study of blood T cell repertoires in COVID-19. The table came from immunoSEQ multiplex PCR; TCRdb's copy has only in-frame clones and leaves some out. The sample records 120,000 or so clones, roughly nine tenths being singletons. Sequenced: peripheral blood. The receptors here all came from a human donor in a cohort sampled during active COVID-19.

The chain employs TRBV5-1 and TRBJ2-1; D might be TRBD2 (5 bases). CDR3 length equals 15 residues. CDR1 SGHRS and CDR2 YFSETQ come from the germline V gene. Trimming stripped 0 bases from V and 5 bases from J, with 12 bases between. The CDR3 sequence: CASSLVASSNNEQFF. The CDR3, as DNA: TGCGCCAGCAGCTTGGTGGCTAGCAGCAACAATGAGCAGTTCTTC.

The chain links TRBV9 to TRBJ2-2, with D unclear. Germline CDR1 SGDLS, CDR2 YYNGEE. The CDR3 length is 12 residues. V was shortened by 4 bases and J by 2 bases, with 3 bases between the two germline ends. In DNA form, the CDR3 reads TGTGCCAGCAGCACTAACACCGGGGAGCTGTTTTTT. Its translation is CASSTNTGELFF.

The chain recombines TRBV3-1 (or the pseudogene TRBV3-2) with TRBJ2-4; TRBD2 matches at 11 bases. Losses at the gene ends were 1 base for V and 1 base for J; bases not matched to a gene: 12. In germline, CDR1 is LGHDT, CDR2 YNNKEL (reference sequence). The CDR3 is 20 residues long. DNA of the CDR3: TGTGCCAGCAGCCAAGTCGGGATAGCGGGGGGGGTGAAGGCCAAAAACATTCAGTACTTC. This codes for CASSQVGIAGGVKAKNIQYF.